This T cell receptor (beta chain) is from a study of CD8+ T cells in alopecia areata. Study results and caveats: Affected lesional scalp, above all in alopecia totalis/universalis, was more clonal than normal scalp.

Extraction of RNA preceded its reverse transcription into cDNA, which served as the sequencing template. The protocol was immunoSEQ multiplex PCR, while the TCRdb copy is restricted to in-frame clones and leaves out a portion. The data contain some 170,000 clones, roughly 70% of them seen just once; the ten biggest clones take up about an eighth. Trimming shortened V by 5 bases and J by 1 base, and 12 bases separated the two germline ends. In germline, CDR1 is SQVTM, CDR2 ANQGSEA. The CDR3 runs 13 residues. Comment on this clone: Its antigen is unknown.

The rearrangement links TRBV29-1 to TRBJ2-7; TRBD2 is a possible D gene (6 bases). The sequence was obtained from a human donor with alopecia areata. The input for sequencing was CD8+ T cells sorted from blood, taken at week 0. CDR3 protein: CSVPGRGSYEQYF. The CDR3 region has the DNA TGCAGCGTTCCAGGGCGGGGTTCCTACGAGCAGTACTTC.